What follows describes a single T cell receptor (beta chain). Its target is unknown. This record comes from a study of T cells in Graves' hyperthyroidism and ophthalmopathy. Whole-study findings and limits: Most thyroid clonotypes expanded above 0.001 were also detected in blood. Stable hyperthyroidism was told apart from ophthalmopathy by a model built on 13 V-J features. Onset of ophthalmopathy came a median 6.5 months after the model predicted it.

PBMCs stemmed from over 7.5 ml fresh peripheral blood. It was RNA transcripts that yielded the amplified TCR beta CDR3 regions. The HTBI primer set drove a first-round RT-PCR of the TCR CDR3. TCRdb processed the multiplex PCR reads anew with MiXCR; each CDR3 protein has one entry. This sample has about 460,000 distinct CDR3 sequences, with roughly 23% found just once. The TCR comes from a woman in her 70s with Graves' ophthalmopathy. Sequenced sample: blood.

CDR3 nucleotide sequence: TGTGCCAGCAGCTTATCCGTCTCTCGGGACGACTATGGCTACACCTTC. This codes for CASSLSVSRDDYGYTF. This chain links TRBV7-2 with TRBJ1-2; D perhaps matches TRBD1 (5 bases). V lost 2 bases and J 3 bases, leaving 16 bases between the germline ends. The length of the CDR3 is 16 residues. CDR1 and CDR2 from the germline V gene are SGHTA and FQGNSA.